This entry describes one TCR beta chain. Which antigen it targets is not known. There are no base qualities to consult, and no much larger clone falls within one base. The method was 5' RACE. TCRdb shows the sequencer as Illumina HiSeq 2500. The second PCR ran for about 7 to 11 cycles and used a J-beta primer mix along with a sample-barcoded 5' primer. Each TCR beta cDNA molecule received a unique molecular identifier from a template-switch 5' adaptor carrying 12 random nucleotides. Each sample yielded at least 2.5 million CDR3-containing paired-end reads. All of the RNA was converted into first-strand cDNA using the Mint cDNA synthesis kit, with a TRBC-specific oligonucleotide serving as the primer. Following uracil-DNA glycosylase treatment, all cDNA underwent a first 18-cycle PCR with the universal primers M1SS and BC2_uni_R. The original pipeline was this. For normalization, 1 million high-quality reads were randomly selected from each sample, with every read carrying a distinct molecular identifier. Reads sharing molecular identifiers were discarded rather than binned into consensus sequences. MiTCR, set to a Q25 quality threshold and the strictest error-elimination algorithm, was used for CDR3 identification, clonotype clustering and error correction. A nonparametric unseen species model with Euler transformation was used to estimate a lower bound on total TCR beta diversity. TCRdb reanalyzed the raw reads on its own, using fastp at Q25 for trimming and MiXCR for clone calling, and kept in-frame beta chains. Here each entry gathers all rows of one CDR3 protein and keeps the most common genes and DNA. These V and J calls originate from TCRdb's pipeline instead of the authors' own analysis. The sample records 790,000 or so distinct CDR3 sequences, around 50% of which are singletons. In total, the top ten clones hold 20% to 30% of the sample.

Donors were approximately 42 systemically healthy Caucasian individuals from Russia aged roughly 6 to 90 years. Roughly 10 milliliters of peripheral blood were collected from each donor into EDTA-treated Vacutainer tubes. Ficoll-Paque density-gradient centrifugation was used to isolate PBMCs, with at least 6.5 million per sample. Total RNA, at least 6 micrograms per sample, was extracted from PBMCs with Trizol reagent. Naive CD45RAhigh/CD27high T cell percentages were measured by flow cytometry on a PBMC aliquot from every donor. The source of the sample is a study of blood T cells in healthy people across ages (dated by TCRdb to between 2015 and 2016). As for the study more broadly: In model experiments, template switching captured roughly one uniquely barcoded TCR beta cDNA molecule for every two T cells. Donors of different ages were randomly distributed across sequencing lanes to avoid experimental bias. Age-related changes in TCR beta repertoire diversity were measured in the study by deep sequencing normalized with unique cDNA molecular identifiers. The study analyzed two additional independent replicas of 1 million unique cDNA reads from the same blood draw for two donors, one aged 18 to 29 and one aged 80 or older. Four age groups were formed from the donors: young (average approximately 15 years), middle-aged (roughly 38), aged (62) and long-lived (about 80).

The CDR3 holds 14 amino acids from the cysteine to the phenylalanine. The kept DNA is CDR3 alone, 42 bases in frame from the first base. V drops 3 bases and J drops 5 bases, leaving 13 bases in between. On the study overall, not on this receptor specifically: The percentage of naive T cells measured by flow cytometry correlated strongly with observed TCR beta diversity. As age increased, observed TCR beta diversity per million T cells dropped in a roughly linear way, and a significant reduction was already evident by age about 40. Compared with the aged group, the long-lived group had more naive CD4+ T cells, fewer expanded clones and increased TCR diversity, suggesting age selection. Estimates of total diversity from one million sequenced T cells were regarded as lower bounds and underestimates. Since profiling was done on bulk unsorted PBMCs, naive and antigen-experienced compartments could not be conclusively compared. Because donor CMV infection status was unknown, age-related changes in expanded clonotypes were potentially confounded.

The sequence was obtained from a man in his forties or fifties in good health. Sequenced: blood. The chain is assembled from TRBV12-3 or TRBV12-4 and TRBJ2-5; TRBD1 might be the D gene, on 6 matching bases. The CDR3 is CASSFGQLLETQYF. The DNA reads TGTGCCAGCAGTTTCGGACAGCTCCTGGAGACCCAGTACTTC.